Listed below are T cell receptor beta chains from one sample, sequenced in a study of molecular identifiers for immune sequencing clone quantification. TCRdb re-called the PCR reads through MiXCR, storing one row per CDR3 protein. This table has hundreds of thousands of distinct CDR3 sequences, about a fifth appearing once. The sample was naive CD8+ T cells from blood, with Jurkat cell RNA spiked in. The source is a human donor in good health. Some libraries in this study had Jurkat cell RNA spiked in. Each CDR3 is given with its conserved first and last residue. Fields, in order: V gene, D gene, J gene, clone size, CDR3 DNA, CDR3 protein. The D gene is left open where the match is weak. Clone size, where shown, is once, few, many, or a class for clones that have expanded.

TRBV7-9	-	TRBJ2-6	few	TGTGCCATCCAAAGGGGGGGGGCGATTTTCAGTGGGGCCAACGTCCTGACTTTC	CAIQRGGAIFSGANVLTF
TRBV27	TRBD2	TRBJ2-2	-	TGTGCCAGCAGTTCCTTAAGCCGAGGTGGGACTAGCGGGCCTAACACCGGGGAGCTGTTTTTT	CASSSLSRGGTSGPNTGELFF
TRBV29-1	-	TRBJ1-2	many	TGCAGCGTTGACGGCAGGGCGGATTATGGCTACACCTTC	CSVDGRADYGYTF
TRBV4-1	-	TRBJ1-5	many	TGCGCCAGCAGCCTACAGGACGCCGACAATCAGCCCCAGCATTTT	CASSLQDADNQPQHF
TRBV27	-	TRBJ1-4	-	TGTGCCAGCAGTTCCCATCTGAGTGAAAAACTGTTTTTT	CASSSHLSEKLFF
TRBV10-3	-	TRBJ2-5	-	TGTGCCATCAGTGAGTCGATTAGTTCGTCCGAGACCCAGTACTTC	CAISESISSSETQYF
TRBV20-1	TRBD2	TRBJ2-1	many	TGCAGTGCTATATCAGGTAGCGGGAGTCGTGTTGAGCAGTTCTTC	CSAISGSGSRVEQFF
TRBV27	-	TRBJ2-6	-	TGTGCCAGCACCCGGGTCCTTCCCTCTGGGGCCAACGTCCTGACTTTC	CASTRVLPSGANVLTF
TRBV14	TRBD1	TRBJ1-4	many	TGTGCCAGCAGCCAGACTGACAGGGCGAGCAGACAACTGAATGAAAAACTGTTTTTT	CASSQTDRASRQLNEKLFF
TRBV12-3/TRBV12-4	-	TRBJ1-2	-	TGTGCCAGCAGTTTATTTGAATCCCCTGACTATGGCTACACCTTC	CASSLFESPDYGYTF
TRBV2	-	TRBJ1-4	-	TGTGCCGGACGGGGGGGACTACCTAGCGAGGGGCTGTTTTTT	CAGRGGLPSEGLFF
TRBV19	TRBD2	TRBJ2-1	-	TGTGCCAGTAGTAGACTAGCGGACTCCTACAATGAGCAGTTCTTC	CASSRLADSYNEQFF
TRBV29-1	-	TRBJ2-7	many	TGCAGCGTTAATGAGGGAGACTACGAGCAGTACTTC	CSVNEGDYEQYF
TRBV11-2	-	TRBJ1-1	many	TGTGCCAGCAGCCCCCTACACAGGCACACTGAAGCTTTCTTT	CASSPLHRHTEAFF
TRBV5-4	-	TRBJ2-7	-	TGTGCCAGCAGCCTGGGCCTAGGGGGGGAGGAGCAGTACTTC	CASSLGLGGEEQYF
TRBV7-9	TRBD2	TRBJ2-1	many	TGTGCCAGCAGCCCTGGGACTAGCGGGAGGAATTGGGAGCAGTTCTTC	CASSPGTSGRNWEQFF
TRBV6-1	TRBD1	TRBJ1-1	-	TGTGTCAGCAGTCCTGACAGGGGGGGCACTGAAGCTTTCTTT	CVSSPDRGGTEAFF
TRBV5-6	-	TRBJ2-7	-	TGTGCCAGCTGCTTGGACGGGGCTATCACCTCCTACGAGCAGTACTTC	CASCLDGAITSYEQYF
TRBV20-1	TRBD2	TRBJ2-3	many	TGCAGTGCTAGGTCTAGCGGGGGATATCCCACAGATACGCAGTATTTT	CSARSSGGYPTDTQYF
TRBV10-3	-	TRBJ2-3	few	TGTGCCATCAACGAGGGGACTCTTAACACAGATACGCAGTATTTT	CAINEGTLNTDTQYF
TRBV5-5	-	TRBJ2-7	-	TGTGCCAGCACCGAGTACACCCACTACGAGCAGTACTTC	CASTEYTHYEQYF
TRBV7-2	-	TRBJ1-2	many	TGTGCCAGCAGCTTAGAAGGGGGCTATGGCTACACCTTC	CASSLEGGYGYTF
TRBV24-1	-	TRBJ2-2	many	TGTGCCACCAGTGACACAACATGGACCGGGGAGCTGTTTTTT	CATSDTTWTGELFF
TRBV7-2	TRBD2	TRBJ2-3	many	TGTGCCAGCAGCCGGACTAGCCTCACAGATACGCAGTATTTT	CASSRTSLTDTQYF
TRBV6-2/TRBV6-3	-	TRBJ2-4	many	TGTGCCAGCAGTTACACGACGAAAGCCAAAAACATTCAGTACTTC	CASSYTTKAKNIQYF
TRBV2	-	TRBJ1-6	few	TGTGCCAGCAGTGAAGTCACCGGAAGATCACCCCTCCACTTT	CASSEVTGRSPLHF
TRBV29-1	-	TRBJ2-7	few	TGCAGCGGAGGGGACTCGTCCTACGAGCAGTACTTC	CSGGDSSYEQYF
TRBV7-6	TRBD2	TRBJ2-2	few	TGTGCCAGCAGCCCAGACCACCCGGGACTAGCTGCCGGGGAGCTGTTTTTT	CASSPDHPGLAAGELFF
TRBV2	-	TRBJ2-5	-	TGTGCCAGCAGTGAAGCGCTTAGACGGGGGACAGAGACCCAGTACTTC	CASSEALRRGTETQYF
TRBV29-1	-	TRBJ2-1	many	TGCAGCGTAAGCCGACAGCATAAGAATGAGCAGTTCTTC	CSVSRQHKNEQFF
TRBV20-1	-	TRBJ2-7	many	TGCAGTGCTAGTGAGGGGGCGCGGGGATACGAGCAGTACTTC	CSASEGARGYEQYF
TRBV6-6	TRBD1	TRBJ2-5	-	TGTGCCGGCAGTCCGCCCCACCCGGGACAGGGGGTGGAAGAGACCCAGTACTTC	CAGSPPHPGQGVEETQYF
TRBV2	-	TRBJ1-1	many	TGTGCCAGCAGTGATTGGGGGGCCGAAGCTTTCTTT	CASSDWGAEAFF
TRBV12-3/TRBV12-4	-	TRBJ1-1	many	TGTGCCAGCCTTAACCCCCCGAACACTGAAGCTTTCTTT	CASLNPPNTEAFF
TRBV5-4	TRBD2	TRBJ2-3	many	TGTGCCAGCAGCTTGGCGCTAGCGGGGGGCAGGACAGATACGCAGTATTTT	CASSLALAGGRTDTQYF
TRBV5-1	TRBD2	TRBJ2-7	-	TGCGCCAGCAGCCGTCGACAGGTGCCTAGCGGGAAGAAAGTTGCACTCTCCTACGAGCAGTACTTC	CASSRRQVPSGKKVALSYEQYF
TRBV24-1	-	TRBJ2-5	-	TGTGCCACCAGTGACCTACAGTCCGATGGAGAGACCCAGTACTTC	CATSDLQSDGETQYF
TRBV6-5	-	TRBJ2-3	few	TGTGCCAGCAGCCTGCGGGAAAATCAATACACAGATACGCAGTATTTT	CASSLRENQYTDTQYF
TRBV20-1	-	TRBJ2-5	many	TGCAGTGCTAGAGTTGTCGGAGAGACCCAGTACTTC	CSARVVGETQYF
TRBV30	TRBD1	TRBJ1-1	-	TGTGCCTGGAGTTGGACAGGGGCGGTCACTGAAGCTTTCTTT	CAWSWTGAVTEAFF
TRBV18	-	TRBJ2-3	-	TGTGCCAGCTCACCAACCCTCGGTAACACAGATACGCAGTATTTT	CASSPTLGNTDTQYF
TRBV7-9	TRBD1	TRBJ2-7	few	TGTGCCAGCAGCCCACCGGACAGGCAAGAGCAGTACTTC	CASSPPDRQEQYF
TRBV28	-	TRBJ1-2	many	TGTGCCAGCAGTTTAATGGCAGCCAGCTATGGCTACACCTTC	CASSLMAASYGYTF
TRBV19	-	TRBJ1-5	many	TGTGCCAGTAGTACGGGCCTGGGAAGCAATCAGCCCCAGCATTTT	CASSTGLGSNQPQHF
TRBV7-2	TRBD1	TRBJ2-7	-	TGTGCCAGCAGCGTATCGACAGGGCCCTACGAGCAGTACTTC	CASSVSTGPYEQYF
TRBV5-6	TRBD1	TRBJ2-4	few	TGTGCCAGCAGCCTAGATCGACAGGGCTTAAACATTCAGTACTTC	CASSLDRQGLNIQYF
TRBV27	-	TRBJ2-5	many	TGTGCCAGCAGTCCAACACCGCGAGCGGCGTACCAAGAGACCCAGTACTTC	CASSPTPRAAYQETQYF
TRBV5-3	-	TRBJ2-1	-	TGTGCCAGCAGCTTGGTACCTGGGAGCTACAATGAGCAGTTCTTC	CASSLVPGSYNEQFF
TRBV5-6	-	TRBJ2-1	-	TGTGCCAGCACCCGTGCGACTTCCTACAATGAGCAGTCCTTC	CASTRATSYNEQSF
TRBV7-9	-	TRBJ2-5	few	TGTGCCAGCAGCTCTAGGCTGCAGGGGGGAATGGAGACCCAGTACTTC	CASSSRLQGGMETQYF
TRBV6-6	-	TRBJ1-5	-	TGTGCCAGCAGTTATCTTTCGGTGAGCCCTTCGAATCAGCCCCAGCATTTT	CASSYLSVSPSNQPQHF
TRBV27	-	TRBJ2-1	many	TGTGCCAGCAGTCTGGCCGGGACAAGACCCTCCTACAATGAGCAGTTCTTC	CASSLAGTRPSYNEQFF
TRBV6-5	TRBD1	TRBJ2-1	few	TGTGCCAGCAGTTGCGGGACAGGGCCTTACAATGAGCAGTTCTTC	CASSCGTGPYNEQFF